This T cell receptor (beta chain) was captured by sequencing in a study of T cells in Graves' hyperthyroidism and ophthalmopathy. The source material, RNA transcripts, was used to amplify TCR beta CDR3 regions. Researchers ran a first-round RT-PCR on the TCR CDR3 using the HTBI primer set. TCRdb reanalysed the multiplex PCR reads using MiXCR and keeps one entry per CDR3 protein. The sample holds about 540,000 distinct CDR3 sequences, 46% seen once. This clonotype was picked up many times. This CDR3 has 15 amino acids. Between the trimmed V and J ends, which lost 3 bases and 5 bases, there was a span of 16 bases. Germline V lookup: CDR1 LGHDT, CDR2 YNNKEL (reference sequence).

The sequencing sample was made of peripheral blood or thyroid tissue (not recorded which). This sequence was found in a woman aged 18-29 years with Graves' hyperthyroidism. The chain is built from TRBV3-1 and TRBJ2-5; D call uncertain. The CDR3 nucleotides read TGTGCCAGCAGCCACCAAGGTGCGAGCGTGGAGACCCAGTACTTC. This translates into CASSHQGASVETQYF.